Below, one TCR beta chain is given with its context. This sample stems from a study of identical twins. CDR1 MDHEN and CDR2 SYDVKM come from the germline V gene. V lost 1 base to trimming and J lost 0 bases, with 21 bases between them. The CDR3 is made up of 19 amino acids. Each CDR3 protein is one row after TCRdb ran MiXCR on the 5' RACE reads. The data contain some 660,000 distinct CDR3 sequences, 8.5% to 9.5% of them singletons. The same data also went into a second study, on yellow fever vaccine responses in identical twins.

V usage is TRBV28 and J usage is TRBJ1-1; TRBD1 might be the D (5 bases). Sequencing was carried out using PBMCs. The origin of this receptor is a woman between 18 and 30 years old in good health. CDR3 loop: CASSLYFDRGRVMNTEAFF. The CDR3 bases are TGTGCCAGCAGTTTATATTTCGATCGGGGCAGGGTGATGAACACTGAAGCTTTCTTT. The complete variable domain, with remaining parts taken from reference TRBV28 and TRBJ1-1, reads DVKVTQSSRYLVKRTGEKVFLECVQDMDHENMFWYRQDPGLGLRLIYFSYDVKMKEKGDIPEGYSVSREKKERFSLILESASTNQTSMYLCASSLYFDRGRVMNTEAFFGQGTRLTVV.